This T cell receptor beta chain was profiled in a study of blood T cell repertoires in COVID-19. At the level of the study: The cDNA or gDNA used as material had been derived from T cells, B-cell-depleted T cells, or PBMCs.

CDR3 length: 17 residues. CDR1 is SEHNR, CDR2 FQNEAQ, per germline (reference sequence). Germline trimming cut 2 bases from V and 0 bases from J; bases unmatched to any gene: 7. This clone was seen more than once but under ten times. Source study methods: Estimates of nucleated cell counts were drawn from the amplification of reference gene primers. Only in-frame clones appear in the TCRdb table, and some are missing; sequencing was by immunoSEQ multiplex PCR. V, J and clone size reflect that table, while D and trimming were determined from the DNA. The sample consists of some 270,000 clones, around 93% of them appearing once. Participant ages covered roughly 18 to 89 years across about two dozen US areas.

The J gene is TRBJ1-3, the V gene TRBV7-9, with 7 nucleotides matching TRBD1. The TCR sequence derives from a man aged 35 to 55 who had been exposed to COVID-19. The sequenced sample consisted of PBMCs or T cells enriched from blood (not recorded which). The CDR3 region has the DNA TGTGCCAGCAGCTTATCTGCCAGGGACAGCTCTGGAAACACCATATATTTT. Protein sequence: CASSLSARDSSGNTIYF.